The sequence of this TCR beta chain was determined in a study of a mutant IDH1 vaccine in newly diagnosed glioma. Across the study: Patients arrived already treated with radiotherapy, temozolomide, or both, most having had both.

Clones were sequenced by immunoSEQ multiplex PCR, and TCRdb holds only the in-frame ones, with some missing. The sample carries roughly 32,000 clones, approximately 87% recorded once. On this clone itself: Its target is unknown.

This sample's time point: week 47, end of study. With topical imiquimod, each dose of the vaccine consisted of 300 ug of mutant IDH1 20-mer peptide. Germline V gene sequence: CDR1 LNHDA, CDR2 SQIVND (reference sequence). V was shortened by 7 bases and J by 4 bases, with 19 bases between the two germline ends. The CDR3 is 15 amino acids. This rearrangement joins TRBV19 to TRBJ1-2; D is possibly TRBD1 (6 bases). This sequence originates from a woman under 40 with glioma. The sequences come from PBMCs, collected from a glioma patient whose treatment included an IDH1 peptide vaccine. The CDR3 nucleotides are TGTGCCAGTATGGGGGCAGGGAACGGAGCCTATGGCTACACCTTC. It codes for CASMGAGNGAYGYTF.